The T cell receptor beta chain described here comes from a study of cytomegalovirus exposure and HLA in healthy donors. Across the study: Most genotyped donors, about 81% of 300 to 400, had Caucasian-associated genetic ancestry. Study results and caveats: It is likely that the observed cluster of highly shared sequence variants was a sequencing artifact. V- and J-gene trimming of TCR beta was linked (in a later analysis) to a missense DCLRE1C variant. Indistinguishable V segments such as TRBV6-2 and TRBV6-3 were excluded.

Note on this clone: Its antigen remains unidentified.

J lost 1 base, V lost 6 bases, and 5 bases had no gene match. Germline V gives CDR1 MGHDK, CDR2 SYGVNS. The CDR3 has 15 residues. PCR employed 60 Vbeta and 13 Jbeta primers. The protocol was immunoSEQ multiplex PCR, while the TCRdb copy is restricted to in-frame clones and leaves out a portion. The table records approximately 160,000 clones, 80% of them present only once. The specimen was PBMCs. This TCR derives from a man under 40 in good health and CMV-seropositive. The chain uses TRBV25-1 and TRBJ2-5, with 10 bases aligning to TRBD1. DNA of the CDR3: TGTGCCAGCAGCCTCGGGACAGGGGCCCAAGAGACCCAGTACTTC. It yields the protein CASSLGTGAQETQYF.